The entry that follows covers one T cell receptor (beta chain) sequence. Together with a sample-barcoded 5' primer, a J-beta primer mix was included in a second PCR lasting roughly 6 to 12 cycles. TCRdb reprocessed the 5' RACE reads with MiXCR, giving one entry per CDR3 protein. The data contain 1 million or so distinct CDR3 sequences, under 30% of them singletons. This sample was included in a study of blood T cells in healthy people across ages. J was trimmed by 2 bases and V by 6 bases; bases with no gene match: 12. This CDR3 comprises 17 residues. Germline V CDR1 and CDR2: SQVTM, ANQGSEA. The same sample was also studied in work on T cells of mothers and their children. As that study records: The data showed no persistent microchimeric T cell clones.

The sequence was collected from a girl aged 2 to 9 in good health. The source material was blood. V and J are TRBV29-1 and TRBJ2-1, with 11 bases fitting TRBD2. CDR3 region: CSVGLAGGPAPYNEQFF. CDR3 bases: TGCAGCGTCGGACTAGCGGGTGGTCCTGCGCCCTACAATGAGCAGTTCTTC.